This record covers a single T cell receptor (beta chain). This sample was taken from a study of cytomegalovirus exposure and HLA in healthy donors. PCR amplification relied on 60 Vbeta primers (plus 13 Jbeta primers). Here immunoSEQ multiplex PCR was the method, and the copy in TCRdb shows in-frame clones only, minus some. The table includes over 100,000 clones, more than 75% detected once. Source material: PBMCs. The TCR was taken from a woman aged 45-59 years in good health and CMV-seropositive.

The CDR3 DNA is TGTGCCAGCAGTTATACCCGCGCAGGGTCCTATGGCTACACCTTC. Amino acids: CASSYTRAGSYGYTF. This chain joins TRBV6-5 and TRBJ1-2, with a possible D match to TRBD1 (5 bases). The germline CDR1 and CDR2 sequences are MNHEY and SVGAGI. Trimming stripped 3 bases from V and 4 bases from J, with 15 bases between. CDR3 length: 15 residues.